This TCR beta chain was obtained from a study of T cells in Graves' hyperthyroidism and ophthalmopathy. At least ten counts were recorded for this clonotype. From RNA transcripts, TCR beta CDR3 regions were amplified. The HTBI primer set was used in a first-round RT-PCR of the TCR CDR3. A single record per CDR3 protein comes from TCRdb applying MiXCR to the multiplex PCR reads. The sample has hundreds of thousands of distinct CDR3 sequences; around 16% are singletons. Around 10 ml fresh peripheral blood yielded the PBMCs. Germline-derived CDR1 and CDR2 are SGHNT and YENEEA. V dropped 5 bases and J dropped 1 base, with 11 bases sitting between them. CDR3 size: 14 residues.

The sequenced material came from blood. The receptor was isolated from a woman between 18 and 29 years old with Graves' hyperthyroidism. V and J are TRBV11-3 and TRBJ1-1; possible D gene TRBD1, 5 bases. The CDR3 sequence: CASSPPGTNTEAFF. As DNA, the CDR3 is TGTGCCAGCAGCCCTCCAGGGACGAACACTGAAGCTTTCTTT. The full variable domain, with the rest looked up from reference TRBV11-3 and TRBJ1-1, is EAGVVQSPRYKIIEKKQPVAFWCNPISGHNTLYWYLQNLGQGPELLIRYENEEAVDDSQLPKDRFSAERLKGVDSTLKIQPAELGDSAVYLCASSPPGTNTEAFFGQGTRLTVV.